This T cell receptor beta chain emerged from a study of shared clonotypes between healthy human individuals. The germline V gene encodes CDR1 MNHEY and CDR2 SVGAGI. CDR3 size: 15 residues. J was trimmed by 6 bases and V by 5 bases; bases with no gene match: 8. Authors' processing steps: ImmunoSEQ junction-only sequences lacked quality scores, so their filtering differed. Sequenced by immunoSEQ multiplex PCR; TCRdb stores in-frame clones only, minus some. That table is the source of V, J and clone size, and D and trimming were worked out from the DNA. The table lists some 2 million clones, roughly 95% of them singletons. Notes on this clone: Antigen: not known.

Notes on the study in general: Measured sharing among donors was expected to vary with sequencing depth.

Every one of the donors was a Caucasian adult that lived in Nashville, Tennessee. CD4+ cells underwent separation, giving CD45RA+ naive and CD45RA-negative memory subsets. The chain uses TRBV6-5 and TRBJ2-2, with 8 bases lining up with TRBD1. The source of this sequence is a man younger than 30 in good health. The sequenced sample consisted of naive CD4+ T cells sorted from blood. The subset is: CD45RA+ positively selected. The CDR3 nucleotides are TGTGCCAGCAGTCAAAAACGCAGGGGGCCCGGGGAGCTGTTTTTT. Its translation: CASSQKRRGPGELFF.